Each of the 25 T cell receptor beta chains below was sequenced from the same sample in a study of T-cell memory formation after mild COVID-19. TCRdb reprocessed the 5' RACE reads with MiXCR, giving one entry per CDR3 protein. The sample lists approximately 100,000 distinct CDR3 sequences, around 10% occurring once. The sample was PBMCs or a T cell subset sorted from them (not recorded which). The receptors originated from a man aged 18-30 years who had mild COVID-19 (a few samples of this study predate the infection). Cell type and time point are not known.

This clonotype was counted a few times. J is TRBJ2-1 and V is TRBV6-5; D not resolved. The germline V and J ends were trimmed by 3 bases and 2 bases, with 8 bases remaining between them. The CDR3 is made up of 14 amino acids. Germline CDR1 reads MNHEY; CDR2 reads SVGAGI. CDR3 region: CASSYGRPYNEQFF. In DNA form, the CDR3 reads TGTGCCAGCAGTTATGGACGGCCCTACAATGAGCAGTTCTTC.

The chain is built from TRBV6-4 and TRBJ2-1, with 7 bases matching TRBD1. J lost 4 bases, V lost 5 bases, and 5 bases had no gene match. This CDR3 spans 14 amino acids. Germline V gene sequence: CDR1 MRHNA, CDR2 SNTAGT. CDR3 protein: CASSPTGDYNEQFF. CDR3 nucleotides: TGTGCCAGCAGTCCCACAGGGGATTACAATGAGCAGTTCTTC.

This clonotype was counted only a few times. V gene TRBV6-5 combines with J gene TRBJ2-7; perhaps D is TRBD1 or TRBD2 (5 bases each). Germline V gene sequence: CDR1 MNHEY, CDR2 SVGAGI. Trimming pared 3 bases from V and 3 bases from J, leaving 18 bases between. The CDR3 length is 16 residues. DNA of the CDR3: TGTGCCAGCAGTTATTCCATGGGGGATCGGGGCTACGAGCAGTACTTC. This translates into CASSYSMGDRGYEQYF.

The V call is TRBV3-2, the J call TRBJ2-1; TRBD1, as called in the table, went unchecked against the DNA. TRBV3-2 is listed as a pseudogene. The CDR3 is 16 amino acids. In DNA, the CDR3 is TGTGCCAGCAGCCAAGACGGGATGTGGACCTACAATGAGCAGTTCTTC. Its protein product is CASSQDGMWTYNEQFF.

The chain combines TRBV5-4 with TRBJ2-3; a possible D gene is TRBD1 (6 bases). Trimming pared 0 bases from V and 0 bases from J, leaving 17 bases between. CDR1 and CDR2 from the germline V gene are SGHNT and YYREEE (reference sequence). The CDR3 has 18 residues. The CDR3 is CASSLDGSPGHSTDTQYF. The CDR3 DNA reads as TGTGCCAGCAGCTTGGATGGGTCCCCGGGACACAGCACAGATACGCAGTATTTT.

J is TRBJ1-2 and V is TRBV3-1, with D perhaps TRBD1 (6 bases). Per germline, CDR1 LGHDT and CDR2 YNNKEL (reference sequence). There are 16 residues in the CDR3. Deletions cut 1 base from V and 0 bases from J, with 12 bases between. The CDR3, as DNA: TGTGCCAGCAGCCAAGGCCGGACAGTTGCTAACTATGGCTACACCTTC. Translating it yields CASSQGRTVANYGYTF. The variable domain in full, completed from reference TRBV3-1 and TRBJ1-2, reads DTAVSQTPKYLVTQMGNDKSIKCEQNLGHDTMYWYKQDSKKFLKIMFSYNNKELIINETVPNRFSPKSPDKAHLNLHINSLELGDSAVYFCASSQGRTVANYGYTFGSGTRLTVV.

This clonotype was detected many times. The gene calls are TRBV7-2 and TRBJ2-3; no definite D call. V gave up 1 base and J gave up 4 bases, with 3 bases separating them. CDR1 and CDR2 from the germline V gene are SGHTA and FQGNSA. CDR3 length equals 12 residues. The CDR3 spells CASSLDADTQYF. The CDR3 DNA reads TGTGCCAGCAGCTTAGATGCAGATACGCAGTATTTT.

This clonotype has more than one count but fewer than ten. The rearrangement joins TRBV27 to TRBJ2-7, with D tentatively TRBD1 (5 bases). CDR3 length equals 15 residues. Germline CDR1 and CDR2: MNHEY and SMNVEV (reference sequence). Trimming pared 0 bases from V and 2 bases from J, leaving 11 bases between. The CDR3 bases are TGTGCCAGCAGTTTATCGTGGGGCGGCACCTACGAGCAGTACTTC. This codes for CASSLSWGGTYEQYF.

This clonotype has ten or more counts. The chain recombines TRBV7-9 with TRBJ2-1, with D perhaps assigned TRBD1 or TRBD2 (6 bases each). CDR3 length equals 16 residues. V lost 1 base and J 0 bases, leaving 10 bases between the germline ends. In germline, CDR1 is SEHNR, CDR2 FQNEAQ (reference sequence). CDR3 in amino acids: CASSLVGGRSYNEQFF. The DNA for the CDR3 is TGTGCCAGCAGCTTAGTAGGGGGGCGCTCCTACAATGAGCAGTTCTTC.

There are many counts of this clonotype. The J gene is TRBJ1-2, the V gene TRBV24-1; D call uncertain. Trimming cost V 4 bases and J 2 bases, with 10 bases left between them. Germline CDR1 KGHDR, CDR2 SFDVKD. This CDR3 contains 14 residues. In DNA, the CDR3 is TGTGCCACCAGTGAATCCGGCCGAAACTATGGCTACACCTTC. Protein product: CATSESGRNYGYTF.

This clonotype was counted between two and nine times. V is TRBV3-1 and J is TRBJ2-3; possible D gene TRBD2, 6 bases. With 0 bases removed from V and 4 bases from J, the gap between germline ends came to 11 bases. The CDR3 is 15 amino acids. From germline, CDR1 is LGHDT and CDR2 YNNKEL (reference sequence). The chain's CDR3 is CASSQEAGWPDTQYF. DNA of the CDR3: TGTGCCAGCAGCCAAGAGGCGGGGTGGCCAGATACGCAGTATTTT.

The rearrangement joins TRBV4-3 to TRBJ2-3; 12 nucleotides match TRBD2. J gave up 1 base and V 5 bases, and 7 bases lay outside the gene matches. This CDR3 is built from 17 residues. Germline values: CDR1 LGHNA, CDR2 YSLEER. The CDR3 nucleotides are TGCGCCAGCAGCGGACGACTAGCGGGGGACGGCACAGATACGCAGTATTTT. Translating it yields CASSGRLAGDGTDTQYF.

This clonotype has more than one count but fewer than ten. The J gene is TRBJ1-1, the V gene TRBV9, with D uncertain. Deletions cut 1 base from V and 1 base from J, with 8 bases between. This CDR3 has 14 amino acids. The germline V gene has CDR1 SGDLS and CDR2 YYNGEE. CDR3 sequence reads: CASSVSNSNTEAFF. The DNA for the CDR3 is TGTGCCAGCAGCGTAAGTAACTCGAACACTGAAGCTTTCTTT. The variable domain in full, completed from reference TRBV9 and TRBJ1-1, reads DSGVTQTPKHLITATGQRVTLRCSPRSGDLSVYWYQQSLDQGLQFLIQYYNGEERAKGNILERFSAQQFPDLHSELNLSSLELGDSALYFCASSVSNSNTEAFFGQGTRLTVV.

The sample holds a few counts of this clonotype. This chain uses TRBV6-5 with TRBJ2-1, with TRBD2 identical over 7 bases. The germline V gene encodes CDR1 MNHEY and CDR2 SVGAGI. CDR3 size: 11 residues. With 6 bases clipped from V and 10 bases from J, the junction kept 3 bases outside the gene matches. For the CDR3, the DNA is TGTGCCAGCAGCGACGGGAGGGAGCAGTTCTTC. Amino acids: CASSDGREQFF.

This chain joins TRBV4-3 and TRBJ2-6; no clear D gene. The CDR3 is 15 residues long. The ends were cut back, 3 bases at V and 2 bases at J, with 8 bases in the middle. CDR1 and CDR2 (germline): LGHNA, YSLEER. The chain's CDR3 is CASSQRKAGANVLTF. CDR3 in DNA: TGCGCCAGCAGCCAGAGGAAGGCTGGGGCCAACGTCCTGACTTTC.

The CDR3 DNA reads as TGTGCCAGCAGTGAATACAGGGGGAGCAATCAGCCCCAGCATTTT. Translated, it gives CASSEYRGSNQPQHF. V usage is TRBV6-5 and J usage is TRBJ1-5, with TRBD1 matching 8 bases. V trimming: 5 bases; J trimming: 1 base; junction bases outside the gene matches: 4. This CDR3 has 15 residues. Germline CDR1 and CDR2: MNHEY and SVGAGI.

The chain employs TRBV18 and TRBJ2-7, with D tentatively TRBD2 (6 bases). Trimming took 10 bases from V and 0 from J, leaving 13 bases between them. Germline values: CDR1 KGHSH, CDR2 LQKENI. This CDR3 has 13 residues. Here the CDR3 reads CATGEPSSYEQYF. The CDR3 nucleotides are TGTGCCACGGGGGAGCCAAGCTCCTACGAGCAGTACTTC.

This chain joins TRBV5-1 and TRBJ1-1, with D perhaps TRBD1 (6 bases). The germline V gene has CDR1 SGHRS and CDR2 YFSETQ. The CDR3 has 15 residues. Trimming pared 4 bases from V and 5 bases from J, leaving 18 bases between. The CDR3 loop is CASSGSQGTRTEAFF. Here the CDR3 DNA reads TGCGCCAGCAGCGGGTCACAGGGTACGAGGACTGAAGCTTTCTTT. Drawing the rest from reference TRBV5-1 and TRBJ1-1, the complete variable domain is KAGVTQTPRYLIKTRGQQVTLSCSPISGHRSVSWYQQTPGQGLQFLFEYFSETQRNKGNFPGRFSGRQFSNSRSEMNVSTLELGDSALYLCASSGSQGTRTEAFFGQGTRLTVV.

This clonotype was found a few times. This chain links TRBV12-3 or TRBV12-4 with TRBJ2-7; D ambiguous. The length of the CDR3 is 11 residues. Trimming stripped 3 bases from V and 8 bases from J, with 8 bases between. This CDR3 reads CASSFWIKQYF. The DNA of the CDR3 is TGTGCCAGCAGTTTTTGGATAAAGCAGTACTTC.

This clonotype came up many times. CDR3 loop: CASSQDVGPTGTGNQPQHF. The CDR3 DNA reads as TGCGCCAGCAGCCAAGACGTCGGCCCGACGGGCACTGGCAATCAGCCCCAGCATTTT. The rearrangement links TRBV4-1 to TRBJ1-5; D is uncertain. The CDR3 loop spans 19 amino acids. Germline values: CDR1 MGHRA, CDR2 YSYEKL. V was trimmed by 0 bases and J by 2 bases, leaving 20 bases between them.

This clonotype has just a few counts. The chain carries TRBV4-3 and TRBJ1-1, with TRBD1 matching 7 bases. From germline, CDR1 is LGHNA and CDR2 YSLEER. This CDR3 has 15 amino acids. V was pared by 3 bases and J by 1 base, with 5 bases of the junction left unmatched. In nucleotides, the CDR3 is TGCGCCAGCAGCCATCAGGGGGGACCGAACACTGAAGCTTTCTTT. Translating it yields CASSHQGGPNTEAFF.

This chain links TRBV7-9 with TRBJ2-7; 7 bases agree with TRBD1. The ends lost 2 bases at V and 3 bases at J; junction bases unmatched: 7. Germline loops: CDR1 SEHNR, CDR2 FQNEAQ (reference sequence). The CDR3 extends over 15 amino acids. CDR3 bases: TGTGCCAGCAGCTTATCCGGGACAGTGTACTACGAGCAGTACGTC. Translating it yields CASSLSGTVYYEQYV.

This chain uses TRBV7-6 with TRBJ2-1, with 11 bases matching TRBD2. The ends lost 5 bases at V and 6 bases at J; junction bases unmatched: 9. There are 16 residues in the CDR3. Germline V gene sequence: CDR1 SGHVS, CDR2 FNYEAQ. CDR3 nucleotides: TGTGCCAGCAGCCCGCCGACTAGCGGGGCGGTCAATGAGCAGTTCTTC. Its protein is CASSPPTSGAVNEQFF.

This clonotype was counted only a few times. J is TRBJ2-5 and V is TRBV5-1, with D tentatively TRBD2 (6 bases). Per germline, CDR1 SGHRS and CDR2 YFSETQ. Trimming cost V 5 bases and J 4 bases, with 15 bases left between them. The CDR3 is 14 residues long. CDR3 sequence (DNA): TGCGCCAGCAGGCCGTTTGGGGGGTTAGAGACCCAGTACTTC. As protein: CASRPFGGLETQYF.

This clonotype occurred a few times. The chain carries TRBV19 and TRBJ2-1; TRBD1 is a possible D gene (6 bases). V shed 1 base and J shed 8 bases, with 12 bases lying between them. This CDR3 has 14 residues. Germline values: CDR1 LNHDA, CDR2 SQIVND (reference sequence). CDR3 amino acids: CASSIAYRVDEQFF. The CDR3 bases are TGTGCCAGTAGTATAGCTTACAGGGTGGATGAGCAGTTCTTC. Supplemented by reference TRBV19 and TRBJ2-1, the full variable domain reads DGGITQSPKYLFRKEGQNVTLSCEQNLNHDAMYWYRQDPGQGLRLIYYSQIVNDFQKGDIAEGYSVSREKKESFPLTVTSAQKNPTAFYLCASSIAYRVDEQFFGPGTRLTVL.